These 27 T cell receptor beta chains share one sample of origin, sequenced in a study of blood T cell repertoires in COVID-19. The repertoire was sequenced with immunoSEQ multiplex PCR; TCRdb's copy has only in-frame clones and lacks some. The data contain a few hundred thousand clones, around 88% of them singletons. Sequenced input: peripheral blood. The receptors were sampled from a woman under 40 who had recovered from COVID-19.

V gene TRBV12-3 or TRBV12-4 combines with J gene TRBJ1-2; no firm D call. The CDR3 runs 13 residues. Between the trimmed V and J ends, which lost 3 bases and 8 bases, there was a span of 13 bases. The CDR3 DNA reads TGTGCCAGCAGTTTTGAGGGAACGGGCGGCTACACCTTC. It codes for CASSFEGTGGYTF.

The genes are TRBV4-2 and TRBJ2-7, with D perhaps matching TRBD2 (6 bases). Germline V lookup: CDR1 LGHNA, CDR2 YNFKEQ. V lost 0 bases to trimming and J lost 2 bases, with 8 bases between them. The CDR3 length is 14 residues. As DNA, the CDR3 is TGTGCCAGCAGCCAAGACGGGGGACCCTACGAGCAGTACTTC. This codes for CASSQDGGPYEQYF.

The rearrangement joins TRBV11-2 to TRBJ1-1; no firm D call. CDR1 and CDR2 from the germline V gene are SGHAT and FQNNGV. CDR3 size: 15 residues. V lost 5 bases and J 0 bases, leaving 13 bases between the germline ends. CDR3 sequence: CASSPRSPLNTEAFF. CDR3 sequence (DNA): TGTGCCAGCAGCCCCAGATCCCCATTGAACACTGAAGCTTTCTTT.

The V call is TRBV3-1 (or the pseudogene TRBV3-2), the J call TRBJ1-1; 7 bases line up with TRBD1. V gave up 6 bases and J gave up 3 bases; unmatched junction bases: 4. Germline values: CDR1 LGHDT, CDR2 YNNKEL (reference sequence). This CDR3 spans 13 amino acids. The CDR3 sequence is CASRGTGDTEAFF. As DNA, the CDR3 is TGTGCCAGCAGGGGCACAGGGGACACTGAAGCTTTCTTT.

V usage is TRBV7-8 and J usage is TRBJ2-7; TRBD1 agrees at 9 bases. The trim removed 5 bases at V and 0 bases at J, leaving 2 bases unmatched. Germline V CDR1 and CDR2: SGHVS, FQNEAQ. The CDR3 is 14 residues long. The DNA of the CDR3 is TGTGCCAGCAGCGTACAGGGGGCCTCCTACGAGCAGTACTTC. Protein sequence: CASSVQGASYEQYF.

The rearrangement uses TRBV7-9 and TRBJ1-2; D is perhaps TRBD1 (5 bases). Per germline, CDR1 SEHNR and CDR2 FQNEAQ (reference sequence). The CDR3 totals 14 residues. V shed 4 bases and J shed 4 bases, with 13 bases lying between them. CDR3 sequence reads: CASSSWEGAYGYTF. CDR3 nucleotides: TGTGCCAGCAGCTCATGGGAAGGGGCCTATGGCTACACCTTC. Full variable domain (remainder filled in from reference TRBV7-9 and TRBJ1-2): DTGVSQNPRHKITKRGQNVTFRCDPISEHNRLYWYRQTLGQGPEFLTYFQNEAQLEKSRLLSDRFSAERPKGSFSTLEIQRTEQGDSAMYLCASSSWEGAYGYTFGSGTRLTVV.

The genes are TRBV29-1 and TRBJ2-1, with unresolved D. This CDR3 is built from 14 residues. Per germline, CDR1 SQVTM and CDR2 ANQGSEA. The V gene lost 1 base and the J gene lost 4 bases, with 11 bases spanning the gap. CDR3 in DNA: TGCAGCGTTGAAGTCGTCGTCCTTTACAATGAGCAGTTCTTC. Residues: CSVEVVVLYNEQFF.

V usage is TRBV28 and J usage is TRBJ1-5; D unresolved. Trimming took 4 bases from V and 5 from J, leaving 15 bases between them. The CDR3 has 15 residues. Per the germline V gene, CDR1 is MDHEN and CDR2 is SYDVKM. CDR3 in DNA: TGTGCCAGCAGTTCTCTCCAAACCGGGGATCAGCCCCAGCATTTT. It specifies CASSSLQTGDQPQHF. Full variable domain (remainder filled in from reference TRBV28 and TRBJ1-5): DVKVTQSSRYLVKRTGEKVFLECVQDMDHENMFWYRQDPGLGLRLIYFSYDVKMKEKGDIPEGYSVSREKKERFSLILESASTNQTSMYLCASSSLQTGDQPQHFGDGTRLSIL.

The sample holds many counts of this clone. This chain's CDR3 is CASSRRTSGGADTQYF. The CDR3 bases are TGTGCCAGCAGCCGGCGGACTAGCGGGGGGGCGGATACGCAGTATTTT. This chain links TRBV3-1 (or the pseudogene TRBV3-2) with TRBJ2-3; 15 positions match TRBD2. The germline V gene encodes CDR1 LGHDT and CDR2 YNNKEL (reference sequence). The CDR3 consists of 16 residues. V lost 4 bases and J lost 6; bases outside the gene matches: 5.

Comments on this clone: Within the sample, other DNA sequences also encode this same CDR3. V is TRBV19 and J is TRBJ1-1; D gene ambiguous. V shed 3 bases and J shed 2 bases, with 10 bases lying between them. The CDR3 has 14 residues. CDR1 is LNHDA, CDR2 SQIVND, per germline (reference sequence). The CDR3 sequence is CASSIGPGNTEAFF. The CDR3 region has the DNA TGTGCCAGTAGTATCGGACCGGGAAACACTGAAGCTTTCTTT. Drawing the rest from reference TRBV19 and TRBJ1-1, the complete variable domain is DGGITQSPKYLFRKEGQNVTLSCEQNLNHDAMYWYRQDPGQGLRLIYYSQIVNDFQKGDIAEGYSVSREKKESFPLTVTSAQKNPTAFYLCASSIGPGNTEAFFGQGTRLTVV.

Concerning this clone itself: Other nucleotide sequences in the sample specify the same CDR3. The chain links TRBV28 to TRBJ2-7; tentative D call: TRBD1 (6 bases). Trimming stripped 4 bases from V and 0 bases from J, with 13 bases between. Germline CDR1 reads MDHEN; CDR2 reads SYDVKM. The CDR3 is 15 amino acids. The CDR3 is CASSSQTGDSYEQYF. The CDR3 coding sequence is TGTGCCAGCAGTTCTCAGACAGGAGACTCCTACGAGCAGTACTTC.

V usage is TRBV9 and J usage is TRBJ1-5; D gene uncertain. The CDR3 runs 14 residues. In germline, CDR1 is SGDLS, CDR2 YYNGEE. V was pared by 0 bases and J by 4 bases, with 8 bases between. CDR3 sequence reads: CASSVDPENQPQHF. The DNA of the CDR3 is TGTGCCAGCAGCGTAGATCCGGAGAATCAGCCCCAGCATTTT.

This clone has just a few counts. The chain joins TRBV7-9 to TRBJ1-1; D is ambiguous. Germline V lookup: CDR1 SEHNR, CDR2 FQNEAQ (reference sequence). This CDR3 has 11 amino acids. V was pared by 5 bases and J by 8 bases, with 9 bases between. The DNA for the CDR3 is TGTGCCAGCAGCGAGCATCGGGAAGCTTTCTTT. As protein: CASSEHREAFF.

V gene TRBV30 combines with J gene TRBJ2-7; D is uncertain. Germline CDR1 and CDR2: GTSNPN and SVGIG (reference sequence). This CDR3 has 11 residues. V was cut by 3 bases and J by 3 bases, with 6 bases left in between. CDR3: CAWRGGYEQYF. The CDR3 coding sequence is TGTGCCTGGAGAGGCGGCTACGAGCAGTACTTC.

The genes are TRBV19 and TRBJ1-2; TRBD1 matches 8 bases. This CDR3 has 15 amino acids. With V trimmed by 9 bases and J by 3 bases, 12 bases remained unmatched. Looked up from germline, CDR1 is LNHDA and CDR2 is SQIVND (reference sequence). CDR3 DNA sequence: TGTGCCAGCGGGCCAGAGGGACAGGATGACTATGGCTACACCTTC. Its translation is CASGPEGQDDYGYTF.

The chain is built from TRBV7-9 and TRBJ2-7, with 11 positions matching TRBD2. CDR1 is SEHNR, CDR2 FQNEAQ, per germline (reference sequence). The CDR3 length is 12 residues. The J segment lost 10 bases and the V segment lost 8 bases, leaving 7 bases of the junction unmatched. In DNA form, the CDR3 reads TGTGCCAGCGAGGGACTAGCGGTTGAACAGTACTTC. Encoded protein: CASEGLAVEQYF.

V and J are TRBV24-1 and TRBJ1-2; a possible D gene is TRBD1 (6 bases). This CDR3 contains 17 residues. The germline V gene has CDR1 KGHDR and CDR2 SFDVKD. Trimming took 4 bases from V and 3 from J, leaving 20 bases between them. CDR3 in amino acids: CATSDSLTGEGYYGYTF. The DNA of the CDR3 is TGTGCCACCAGTGACTCCTTGACAGGCGAAGGGTACTATGGCTACACCTTC.

The chain is built from TRBV6-4 and TRBJ1-1; 10 bases map to TRBD1. Trimming removed 6 bases from V and 3 bases from J; junction bases left unmatched: 13. Germline V gene lookup returns CDR1 MRHNA and CDR2 SNTAGT. CDR3 length: 17 residues. The CDR3 is CASRNRGDRGDHTEAFF. The CDR3, as DNA: TGTGCCAGCAGAAACCGGGGGGACAGGGGCGATCACACTGAAGCTTTCTTT.

The V and J genes are TRBV3-1 (or the pseudogene TRBV3-2) and TRBJ2-1; 9 bases align to TRBD1. Per germline, CDR1 LGHDT and CDR2 YNNKEL (reference sequence). J was trimmed by 9 bases and V by 4 bases; bases with no gene match: 10. The CDR3 spans 15 residues. Here the CDR3 DNA reads TGTGCCAGCAGCCCAATGACAGGGGGAGATGGTGAGCAGTTCTTC. This gives the protein CASSPMTGGDGEQFF.

The chain carries TRBV6-5 and TRBJ2-3; weak D call: TRBD2 (6 bases). The CDR3 is 13 residues long. The V end lost 3 bases, the J end lost 3 bases, and 7 bases lay between the germline ends. The germline V gene has CDR1 MNHEY and CDR2 SVGAGI. This CDR3 reads CASSYGTTDTQYF. CDR3 DNA: TGTGCCAGCAGTTATGGGACTACAGATACGCAGTATTTT.

This clone was recorded once. The chain recombines TRBV4-1 with TRBJ1-1, with TRBD1 identical over 7 bases. The junction had 11 bases not matched to a gene; V was cut back by 2 bases and J by 5 bases. CDR1 MGHRA and CDR2 YSYEKL come from the germline V gene. CDR3 length: 16 amino acids. Here the CDR3 reads CASSQNPEQGGTEAFF. CDR3 DNA sequence: TGCGCCAGCAGCCAAAACCCCGAGCAGGGGGGAACTGAAGCTTTCTTT.

The rearrangement links TRBV7-3 to TRBJ2-2; no definite D call. Germline loops: CDR1 SGHTA, CDR2 FQGTGA. Trimming pared 6 bases from V and 8 bases from J, leaving 7 bases between. The CDR3 has 11 amino acids. CDR3 protein: CASSSGGELFF. The CDR3 DNA is TGTGCCAGCAGTTCCGGGGGGGAGCTGTTTTTT.

This clone appeared once. In nucleotides, the CDR3 is TGTGCCAGCAGCTTTTACAGGGGGACTGCAAACACTGAAGCTTTCTTT. It is translated as CASSFYRGTANTEAFF. The chain joins TRBV5-4 to TRBJ1-1, with 8 bases aligning to TRBD1. The CDR3 extends over 16 amino acids. The V and J ends lost 2 bases and 2 bases, in that order; junction bases with no gene match: 8. CDR1 and CDR2 from the germline V gene are SGHNT and YYREEE (reference sequence).

The chain combines TRBV28 with TRBJ1-1; D is unclear. V gave up 3 bases and J gave up 1 base, with 6 bases separating them. The CDR3 sequence is 13 residues long. Germline V gene data show CDR1 as MDHEN and CDR2 as SYDVKM. The CDR3 spells CASSLAENTEAFF. The CDR3 nucleotides read TGTGCCAGCAGTTTGGCCGAGAACACTGAAGCTTTCTTT.

The J gene is TRBJ1-5, the V gene TRBV7-8; the D is unclear. The CDR3 consists of 12 residues. V lost 5 bases to trimming and J lost 4 bases, with 6 bases between them. Germline CDR1 SGHVS, CDR2 FQNEAQ. CDR3 DNA: TGTGCCAGCAGCCCCATGAATCAGCCCCAGCATTTT. Protein product: CASSPMNQPQHF.

This clone came up once. V and J are TRBV5-4 and TRBJ1-4, with 7 bases fitting TRBD1. V trimming: 4 bases; J trimming: 3 bases; junction bases outside the gene matches: 6. The germline CDR1 and CDR2 sequences are SGHNT and YYREEE (reference sequence). This CDR3 comprises 15 residues. This CDR3 is CASSDQGDANEKLFF. CDR3 sequence (DNA): TGTGCCAGCAGCGACCAGGGGGACGCTAATGAAAAACTGTTTTTT.

The gene calls are TRBV10-3 and TRBJ1-1; weak D call: TRBD1 (5 bases). Trimming shortened V by 4 bases and J by 4 bases, and 13 bases separated the two germline ends. The CDR3 is 14 amino acids. Germline lookup yields CDR1 ENHRY and CDR2 SYGVKD. CDR3 in amino acids: CAISGGGDSTEAFF. The CDR3 nucleotides are TGTGCCATCAGTGGCGGGGGAGATAGCACTGAAGCTTTCTTT.